The clone carrying this T cell receptor delta chain has just a few counts. Antigen unknown. The CDR3 length is 15 residues. Germline V gives CDR1 TSWWSYY, CDR2 QGS. V was trimmed by 2 bases and J by 0 bases, leaving 10 bases between them. Alphabeta T cells were depleted, then CD3+ Vdelta1+ Vdelta2- thymocytes were FACS-sorted. Purity of the sorted Vdelta1+ thymocytes ranged from about 96% to 99.6%. These data are taken from a study of Vδ1+ human thymocytes. Points from the study as a whole: Many TRG clonotypes were shared between donors; TRD repertoires were essentially private. About 20% of thymic delta-chain sequences were Vdelta2, with few Vdelta3, unlike blood Vdelta1+ controls. Highly polyclonal TRG and TRD repertoires with Gaussian CDR3 length distributions appeared in thymus.

Extracted RNA was reverse transcribed into cDNA. The CDR3 regions were amplified by multiplex PCR from V-gene primers to a constant-region primer. TCRdb applied CATT to the multiplex PCR reads for clone calling. This sample has over 45,000 delta-chain clones; about a sixth occur once, and the top ten carry about 0.5%. The sample was Vdelta1+ gamma-delta thymocytes from the thymus. Described subset: FACS-sorted CD3+ TCRalphabeta- TCRVdelta1+ TCRVdelta2- thymocytes. This TCR was sampled from a boy in the first two years of life who had congenital heart surgery. The rearrangement joins TRDV1 to TRDJ1; D unclear. CDR3 region: CALGETAPYTDKLIF. The DNA of the CDR3 is TGTGCTCTTGGGGAAACGGCTCCGTACACCGATAAACTCATCTTT.